The sequence of this T cell receptor beta chain was determined in a study of CD8+CD57+ T cells in acquired aplastic anemia. The study's findings and limits: Patients shared 25 to 35 CD8+ CDR3 sequences with controls.

Note on this clonotype: The antigen is undetermined.

The CDR3 loop spans 12 amino acids. J gave up 9 bases and V 6 bases, and 4 bases lay outside the gene matches. Germline values: CDR1 WSHSY, CDR2 SAAADI. The use of genomic DNA as template underpinned the TCR beta VDJ and CDR3 profiling. Each CDR3 protein is one row after TCRdb ran MiXCR on the reads. The sample holds roughly 150,000 distinct CDR3 sequences, roughly 40% seen once. This clonotype was sampled from a human donor in good health. The chain couples TRBV10-2 to TRBJ1-2; 10 bases fit TRBD1. Material: sorted CD4+, CD8+, or CD8+CD57+ T cells (not recorded which) from PBMCs. For the CDR3, the DNA is TGCGCCAGCAGCGTGGACAGGGGGAGCTACACCTTC. Translating gives CASSVDRGSYTF.